This T cell receptor (beta chain) was retrieved from a study of cytomegalovirus exposure and HLA in healthy donors. PCR used 60 Vbeta primers and 13 Jbeta primers. TCRdb's copy holds only in-frame clones and misses some; the assay was immunoSEQ multiplex PCR. Altogether fewer than 200,000 clones are present, roughly four fifths being singletons, with the ten largest covering roughly 3%. The sample taken for sequencing was PBMCs. This TCR was recovered from a woman in her fifties or sixties in good health and CMV-seropositive.

The CDR3 here is CASTSGQVKQETQYF. Written as DNA, the CDR3 is TGTGCCAGCACATCTGGACAGGTGAAACAAGAGACCCAGTACTTC. The chain employs TRBV6-1 and TRBJ2-5, with 7 bases lining up with TRBD1. The CDR3 runs 15 residues. Trimming cost V 7 bases and J 2 bases; bases outside gene matches: 10. The germline V gene encodes CDR1 MNHNS and CDR2 SASEGT.